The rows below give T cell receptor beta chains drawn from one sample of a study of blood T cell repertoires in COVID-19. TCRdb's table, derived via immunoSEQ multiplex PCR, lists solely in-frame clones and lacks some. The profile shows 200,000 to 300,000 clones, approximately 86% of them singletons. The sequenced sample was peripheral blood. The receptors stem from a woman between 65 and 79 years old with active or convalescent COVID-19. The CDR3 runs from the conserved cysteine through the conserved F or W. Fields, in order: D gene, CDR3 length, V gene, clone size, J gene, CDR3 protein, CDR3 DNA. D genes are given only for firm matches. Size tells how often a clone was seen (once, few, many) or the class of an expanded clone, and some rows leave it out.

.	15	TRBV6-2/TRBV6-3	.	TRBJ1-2	CASSHGQAGNYGYTF	TGTGCCAGCAGCCACGGGCAGGCGGGTAACTATGGCTACACCTTC
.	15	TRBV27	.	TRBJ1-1	CASSGEAPRNTEAFF	TGTGCCAGCAGTGGTGAGGCCCCGCGGAACACTGAAGCTTTCTTT
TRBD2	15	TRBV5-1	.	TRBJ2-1	CASSETSVVYNEQFF	TGCGCCAGCAGCGAGACTAGCGTTGTCTACAATGAGCAGTTCTTC
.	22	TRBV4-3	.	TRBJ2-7	CASSQEVGGGRTSLGSHYEQYF	TGCGCCAGCAGCCAAGAAGTAGGGGGCGGGAGGACCTCCTTGGGATCTCACTACGAGCAGTACTTC
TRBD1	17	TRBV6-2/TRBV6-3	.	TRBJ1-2	CASSLRDRRRLNYGYTF	TGTGCCAGCAGCCTCCGGGACAGGCGCCGTCTTAACTATGGCTACACCTTC
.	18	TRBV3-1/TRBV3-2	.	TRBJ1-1	CASSQGYLRAGVDTEAFF	TGTGCCAGCAGCCAAGGTTATCTTCGGGCGGGGGTAGACACTGAAGCTTTCTTT
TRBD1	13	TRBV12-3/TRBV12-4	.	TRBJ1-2	CASSHDRGYGYTF	TGTGCCAGCAGTCACGACAGGGGCTATGGCTACACCTTC
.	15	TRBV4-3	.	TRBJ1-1	CASSQGGGANTEAFF	TGCGCCAGCAGCCAAGGGGGGGGTGCAAACACTGAAGCTTTCTTT
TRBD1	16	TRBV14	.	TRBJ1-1	CASSPGQGGLNTEAFF	TGTGCCAGCAGCCCGGGACAGGGCGGCCTGAACACTGAAGCTTTCTTT
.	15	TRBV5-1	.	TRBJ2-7	CASSPGQITGSEQYF	TGCGCCAGCAGCCCCGGCCAGATAACAGGGAGCGAGCAGTACTTC
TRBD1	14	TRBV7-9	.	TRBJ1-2	CASSSTQGAHGYTF	TGTGCCAGCAGCTCTACACAGGGGGCGCATGGCTACACCTTC
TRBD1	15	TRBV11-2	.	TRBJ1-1	CASRSGQGMNTEAFF	TGTGCCAGCAGGTCTGGACAGGGCATGAACACTGAAGCTTTCTTT
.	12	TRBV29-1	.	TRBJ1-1	CSAAVGNTEAFF	TGCAGCGCCGCGGTCGGGAACACTGAAGCTTTCTTT
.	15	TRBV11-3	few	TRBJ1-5	CASSLNREQDQPQHF	TGTGCCAGCAGCTTAAACCGTGAGCAGGATCAGCCCCAGCATTTT
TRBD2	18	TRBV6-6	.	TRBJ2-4	CASSPRGGRSVAKNIQYF	TGTGCCAGCAGTCCTCGGGGGGGCAGATCCGTAGCCAAAAACATTCAGTACTTC
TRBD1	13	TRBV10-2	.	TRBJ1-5	CASSGQGGQPQHF	TGCGCCAGCAGTGGACAGGGAGGACAGCCCCAGCATTTT
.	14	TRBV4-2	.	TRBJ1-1	CASSQALEHTEAFF	TGTGCCAGCAGCCAGGCCTTGGAGCACACTGAAGCTTTCTTT
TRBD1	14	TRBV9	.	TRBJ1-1	CASSWGDSSTEAFF	TGTGCCAGCAGCTGGGGGGACAGCTCCACTGAAGCTTTCTTT
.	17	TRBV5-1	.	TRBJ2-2	CASSLAVLGGVTGELFF	TGCGCCAGCAGCTTGGCCGTCCTCGGGGGAGTCACCGGGGAGCTGTTTTTT
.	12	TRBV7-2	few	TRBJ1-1	CASSPEQPEAFF	TGTGCCAGCAGCCCTGAACAGCCAGAAGCTTTCTTT
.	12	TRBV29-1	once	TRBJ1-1	CSVDPGNTEAFF	TGCAGCGTTGATCCGGGGAACACTGAAGCTTTCTTT
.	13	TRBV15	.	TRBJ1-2	CATSRDRAYGYTF	TGTGCCACCAGCAGAGACAGGGCATATGGCTACACCTTC
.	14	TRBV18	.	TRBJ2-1	CARLTKRATNEQFF	TGTGCCAGGCTAACTAAGCGGGCTACAAATGAGCAGTTCTTC
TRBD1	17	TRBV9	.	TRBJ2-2	CASSVPSGTGGTGELFF	TGTGCCAGCAGCGTACCATCCGGGACAGGGGGCACCGGGGAGCTGTTTTTT
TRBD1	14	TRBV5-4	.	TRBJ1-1	CASSPGQGYTEAFF	TGTGCCAGCAGCCCGGGACAGGGATACACTGAAGCTTTCTTT
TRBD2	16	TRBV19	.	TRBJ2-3	CASTPAGGHSTDTQYF	TGTGCCAGTACCCCAGCGGGGGGCCACTCCACAGATACGCAGTATTTT
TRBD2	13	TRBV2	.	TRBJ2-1	CASMGGRGNEQFF	TGTGCCAGCATGGGAGGGAGGGGCAATGAGCAGTTCTTC
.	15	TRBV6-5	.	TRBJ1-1	CASTWRIEMNTEAFF	TGTGCCAGCACCTGGAGGATCGAGATGAACACTGAAGCTTTCTTT
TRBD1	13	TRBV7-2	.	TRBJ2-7	CASSRGTGFEQYF	TGTGCCAGCAGCCGGGGGACAGGGTTCGAGCAGTACTTC
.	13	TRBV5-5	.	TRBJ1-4	CASTEWGDEKLFF	TGTGCCAGCACGGAATGGGGGGATGAAAAACTGTTTTTT
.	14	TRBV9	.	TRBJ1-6	CASSPTGGNSPLHF	TGTGCCAGCAGCCCCACCGGCGGAAATTCACCCCTCCACTTT
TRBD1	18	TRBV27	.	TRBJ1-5	CASRGQGQLFGSNQPQHF	TGTGCCAGCAGGGGACAGGGTCAGTTATTCGGGAGCAATCAGCCCCAGCATTTT
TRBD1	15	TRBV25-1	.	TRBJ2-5	CASSDLEDREETQYF	TGTGCCAGCAGTGACCTTGAGGACAGGGAAGAGACCCAGTACTTC
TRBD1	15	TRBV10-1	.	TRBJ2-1	CASSYTRDSYNEQFF	TGCGCCAGCAGTTACACCCGGGACAGCTACAATGAGCAGTTCTTC
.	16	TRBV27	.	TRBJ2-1	CASSRSTGTFNNEQFF	TGTGCCAGCAGTCGATCGACAGGTACCTTTAACAATGAGCAGTTCTTC
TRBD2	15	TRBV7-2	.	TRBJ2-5	CASTYDAGGKETQYF	TGTGCCAGCACCTATGACGCGGGGGGGAAGGAGACCCAGTACTTC
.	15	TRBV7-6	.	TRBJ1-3	CASSLTGGTGNTIYF	TGTGCCAGCAGCTTAACGGGGGGTACTGGAAACACCATATATTTT
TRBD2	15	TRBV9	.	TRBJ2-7	CASSPTDSGDYEQYF	TGTGCCAGCAGCCCTACTGACAGCGGGGACTACGAGCAGTACTTC
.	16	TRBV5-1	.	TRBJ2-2	CASSLGLRLNTGELFF	TGCGCCAGCAGCTTGGGATTGAGACTTAACACCGGGGAGCTGTTTTTT
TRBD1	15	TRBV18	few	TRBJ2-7	CASSLGGQELYEQYF	TGTGCCAGCTCCCTCGGGGGACAGGAGCTCTACGAGCAGTACTTC
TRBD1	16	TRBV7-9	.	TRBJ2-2	CASSRSGTGGSGELFF	TGTGCCAGCAGCCGCTCCGGGACAGGGGGATCCGGGGAGCTGTTTTTT
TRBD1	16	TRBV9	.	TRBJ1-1	CASSVDRGLPSTEAFF	TGTGCCAGCAGCGTAGACAGGGGGCTTCCCTCCACTGAAGCTTTCTTT
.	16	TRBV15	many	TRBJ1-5	CATSRDPGGRQGPQHF	TGTGCCACCAGCAGAGATCCAGGTGGGCGTCAAGGGCCCCAGCATTTT
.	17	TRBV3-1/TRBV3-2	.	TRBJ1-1	CASSQERWVGENTEAFF	TGTGCCAGCAGCCAAGAACGGTGGGTAGGGGAGAACACTGAAGCTTTCTTT
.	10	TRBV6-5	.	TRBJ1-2	CASSDRGYTF	TGTGCCAGCTCGGACAGAGGCTACACCTTC
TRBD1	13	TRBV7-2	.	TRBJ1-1	CASSRQGWSEAFF	TGTGCCAGCAGCCGACAGGGGTGGTCTGAAGCTTTCTTT
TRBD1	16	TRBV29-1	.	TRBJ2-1	CSVDGSGQGAWNEQFF	TGCAGCGTAGACGGTAGCGGACAGGGGGCGTGGAATGAGCAGTTCTTC
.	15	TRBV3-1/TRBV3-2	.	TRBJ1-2	CASSQAAGKANGYTF	TGTGCCAGCAGCCAAGCTGCAGGAAAGGCAAATGGCTACACCTTC
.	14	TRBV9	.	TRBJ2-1	CASSVTDRYNEQFF	TGTGCCAGCAGCGTTACCGACAGATACAATGAGCAGTTCTTC
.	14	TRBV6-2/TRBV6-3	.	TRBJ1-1	CASSYRAGVTEAFF	TGTGCCAGCAGTTATCGGGCAGGGGTCACTGAAGCTTTCTTT
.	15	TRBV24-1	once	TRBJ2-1	CATSDSQISYNEQFF	TGTGCCACCAGTGATTCCCAGATCTCCTACAATGAGCAGTTCTTC
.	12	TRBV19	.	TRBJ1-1	CASSIDITEAFF	TGTGCCAGTAGTATAGATATAACTGAAGCTTTCTTT
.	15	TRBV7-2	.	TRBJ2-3	CASSKPAQRGDTQYF	TGTGCCAGCAGCAAACCAGCGCAACGGGGGGATACGCAGTATTTT
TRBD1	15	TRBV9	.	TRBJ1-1	CASSVALQGQTEAFF	TGTGCCAGCAGCGTAGCTCTACAGGGGCAAACTGAAGCTTTCTTT
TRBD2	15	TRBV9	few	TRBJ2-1	CASSVHRTSGNEQFF	TGTGCCAGCAGCGTACACCGGACTAGCGGGAATGAGCAGTTCTTC